This is a list of T cell receptor beta chains from one sample in a study of cytomegalovirus exposure and HLA in healthy donors. Method: immunoSEQ multiplex PCR; TCRdb's copy keeps in-frame clones and lacks some. The sample carries just over 150,000 clones, around 79% recorded once. The sample taken for sequencing was PBMCs. These TCRs come from a woman in her forties or fifties in good health and CMV-seropositive. Each CDR3 is given with its conserved first and last residue. Fields, in order: J gene, V gene, D gene, CDR3 protein. The D gene is left open where the match is weak.

TRBJ2-1,TRBV15,.,CATSDRRSYNEQFF
TRBJ2-2,TRBV5-1,.,CASSWTDRTTGELFF
TRBJ2-7,TRBV7-3,.,CASSRDNNYEQYF
TRBJ2-5,TRBV5-1,TRBD2,CASSRIAGASETQYF
TRBJ2-1,TRBV10-1,.,CASSDRGKGDNEQFF
TRBJ2-3,TRBV2,.,CASSVGSGSTDTQYF
TRBJ1-6,TRBV28,TRBD1,CLTQGAYYNSPLHF
TRBJ1-4,TRBV28,TRBD1,CASSFGGQGVEKLFF
TRBJ2-7,TRBV23-1,.,CASSQAQGYEQYF
TRBJ1-1,TRBV18,.,CASSPSGQNTEAFF
TRBJ2-7,TRBV28,.,CASSLPGTGEQYF
TRBJ2-1,TRBV5-4,TRBD2,CASSLNGRQGTAGQFF
TRBJ1-1,TRBV28,.,CASSSGPMNTEAFF
TRBJ2-3,TRBV27,.,CASSLGRVGTDTQYF
TRBJ1-3,TRBV4-3,TRBD1,CASSQSGGLGSGNTIYF
TRBJ2-7,TRBV5-6,TRBD2,CASSNVAGGLHEQYF
TRBJ2-1,TRBV5-6,TRBD2,CASKTSGGTYNEQFF
TRBJ2-7,TRBV5-6,TRBD2,CASSPRRDYLYEQYF
TRBJ2-3,TRBV2,TRBD1,CASSGQGTDTQYF
TRBJ1-2,TRBV2,.,CASSELGNYGYTF
TRBJ2-5,TRBV29-1,.,CSVNTGTETQYF
TRBJ2-5,TRBV2,.,CASSRSWTTPSGTQYF
TRBJ1-1,TRBV7-9,.,CASSAPRGQVTEAFF
TRBJ1-2,TRBV7-6,.,CASSFSTGKGYTF
TRBJ1-1,TRBV27,.,CASSLSQGYEAFF
TRBJ2-3,TRBV5-1,TRBD1,CASSRDRGGGTDTQYF
TRBJ2-1,TRBV7-3,.,CASSLELASGEQFF
TRBJ2-7,TRBV2,.,CASSEGRGTFYEQYF
TRBJ2-7,TRBV9,.,CASSVGGSSFYEQYF
TRBJ2-1,TRBV6-6,.,CASGGASYNEQFF
TRBJ2-5,TRBV29-1,.,CSVEDTGGEETQYF
TRBJ2-7,TRBV6-6,.,CASSYVQGHEQYF
TRBJ2-1,TRBV5-6,TRBD1,CASSWDSRNEQFF
TRBJ2-7,TRBV10-3,TRBD1,CAISEGAGGSHEQYF
TRBJ1-3,TRBV27,TRBD1,CASSNRGSGNTIYF
TRBJ2-7,TRBV10-1,TRBD2,CASSEASGGAYEQYF
TRBJ2-1,TRBV2,TRBD2,CASSEGRLAGLNEQFF
TRBJ2-2,TRBV27,TRBD1,CASSLRGQGTGELFF
TRBJ2-3,TRBV6-1,.,CASSGRREQYF
TRBJ1-2,TRBV6-5,.,CASSYSNFWRKGYTF
TRBJ2-2,TRBV6-5,.,CASSNGLFPGELFF
TRBJ1-1,TRBV27,.,CASSLMAGTEAFF
TRBJ1-2,TRBV9,.,CASSARGGLQKGDYGYTF
TRBJ2-5,TRBV14,.,CASSPSGWETQYF